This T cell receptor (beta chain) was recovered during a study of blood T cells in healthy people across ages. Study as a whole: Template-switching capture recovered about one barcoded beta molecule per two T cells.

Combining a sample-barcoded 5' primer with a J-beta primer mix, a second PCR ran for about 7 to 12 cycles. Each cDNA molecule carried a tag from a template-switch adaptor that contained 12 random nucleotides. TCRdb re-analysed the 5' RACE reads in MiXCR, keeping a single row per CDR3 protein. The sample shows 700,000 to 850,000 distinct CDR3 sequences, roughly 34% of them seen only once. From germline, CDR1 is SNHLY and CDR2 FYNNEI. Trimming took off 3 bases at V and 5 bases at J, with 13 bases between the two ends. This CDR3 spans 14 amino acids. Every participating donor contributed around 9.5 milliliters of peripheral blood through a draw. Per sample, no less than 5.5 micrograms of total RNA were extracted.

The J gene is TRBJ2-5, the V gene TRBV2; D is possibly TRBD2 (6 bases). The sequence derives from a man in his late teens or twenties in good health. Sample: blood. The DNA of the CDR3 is TGTGCCAGCAGTGATGGGAGGAATAGGGAGACCCAGTACTTC. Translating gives CASSDGRNRETQYF. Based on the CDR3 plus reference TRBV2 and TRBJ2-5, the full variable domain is EPEVTQTPSHQVTQMGQEVILRCVPISNHLYFYWYRQILGQKVEFLVSFYNNEISEKSEIFDDQFSVERPDGSNFTLKIRSTKLEDSAMYFCASSDGRNRETQYFGPGTRLLVL.